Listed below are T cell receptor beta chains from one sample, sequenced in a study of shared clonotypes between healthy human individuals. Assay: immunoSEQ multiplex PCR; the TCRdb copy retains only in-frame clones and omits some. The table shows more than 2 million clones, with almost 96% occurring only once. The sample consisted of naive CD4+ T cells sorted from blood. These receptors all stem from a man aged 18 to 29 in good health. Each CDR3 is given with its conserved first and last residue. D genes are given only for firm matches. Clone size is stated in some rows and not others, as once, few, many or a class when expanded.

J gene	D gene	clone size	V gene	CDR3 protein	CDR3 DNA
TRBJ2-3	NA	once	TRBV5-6	CASRPAGPSTGDTQYF	TGTGCCAGCAGGCCTGCAGGGCCATCCACGGGAGATACGCAGTATTTT
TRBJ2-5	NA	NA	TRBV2	CASRNTYQETQYF	TGTGCCAGCAGAAACACCTACCAAGAGACCCAGTACTTC
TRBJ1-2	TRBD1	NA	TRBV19	CASAGQGNYGYTF	TGTGCCAGTGCCGGACAGGGCAACTATGGCTACACCTTC
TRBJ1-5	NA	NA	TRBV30	CAWSQGKSNQPQHF	TGTGCCTGGAGTCAGGGGAAGAGCAATCAGCCCCAGCATTTT
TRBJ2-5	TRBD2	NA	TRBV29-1	CSVTGGETQYF	TGCAGCGTAACGGGAGGCGAGACCCAGTACTTC
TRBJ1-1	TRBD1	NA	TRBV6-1	CASSAPDTGVGFHAFF	TGTGCCAGCAGTGCTCCCGACACAGGGGTCGGTTTTCATGCTTTCTTT
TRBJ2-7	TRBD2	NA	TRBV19	CASSIVSGGPYEQYF	TGTGCCAGTAGTATTGTAAGCGGGGGCCCCTACGAGCAGTACTTC
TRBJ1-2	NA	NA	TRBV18	CASSGEQLGLTGYTF	TGTGCCAGCTCAGGGGAGCAGTTGGGGCTTACTGGCTACACCTTC
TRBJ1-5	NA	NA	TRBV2	CASTTVVNQPQHF	TGTGCCAGCACGACAGTCGTCAATCAGCCCCAGCATTTT
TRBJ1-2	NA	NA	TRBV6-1	CASSETLLQGTGYTF	TGTGCCAGCAGTGAAACCTTACTACAGGGCACTGGCTACACCTTC
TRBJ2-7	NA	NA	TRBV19	CASSMGSEVGGSYEQYF	TGTGCCAGTAGTATGGGTTCAGAGGTGGGCGGGTCCTACGAGCAGTACTTC
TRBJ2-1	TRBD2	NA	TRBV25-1	CASSLAGGGLYNEQFF	TGTGCCAGCAGTCTAGCGGGAGGGGGGCTTTACAATGAGCAGTTCTTC
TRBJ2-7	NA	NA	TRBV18	CASSPPGMAREQYF	TGTGCCAGCTCACCTCCAGGAATGGCTCGCGAGCAGTACTTC
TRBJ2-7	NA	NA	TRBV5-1	CASSRGSSYEQYF	TGCGCCAGCAGCCGCGGTAGCTCCTACGAGCAGTACTTC
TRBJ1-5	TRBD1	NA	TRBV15	CATSRDDKGGRQPQHF	TGTGCCACCAGCAGAGACGACAAAGGGGGCCGTCAGCCCCAGCATTTT
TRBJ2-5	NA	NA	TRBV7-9	CASSLGLRTPTETQYF	TGTGCCAGCAGCTTAGGACTGAGGACCCCCACAGAGACCCAGTACTTC
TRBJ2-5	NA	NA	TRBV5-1	CASSFSDPRRETQYF	TGCGCCAGCAGCTTTTCGGACCCTAGGAGAGAGACCCAGTACTTC
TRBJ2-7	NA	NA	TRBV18	CASSPWLGTYEQYF	TGTGCCAGCTCACCATGGTTGGGGACCTACGAGCAGTACTTC
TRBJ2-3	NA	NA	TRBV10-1	CASSEAGTDTQYF	TGCGCCAGCAGTGAGGCAGGGACAGATACGCAGTATTTT
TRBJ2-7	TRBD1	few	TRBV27	CASSFGQGAEQYF	TGTGCCAGCAGTTTCGGTCAGGGGGCCGAGCAGTACTTC
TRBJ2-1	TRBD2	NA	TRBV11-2	CASSFYSGGPNEQFF	TGTGCCAGCAGCTTCTATAGCGGGGGGCCCAATGAGCAGTTCTTC
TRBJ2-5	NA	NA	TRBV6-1	CASGTGYQETQYF	TGTGCCAGTGGAACAGGCTATCAGGAGACCCAGTACTTC
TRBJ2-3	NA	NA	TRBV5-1	CASSLGHGDLGTDTQYF	TGCGCCAGCAGCTTGGGGCACGGGGACCTTGGGACAGATACGCAGTATTTT
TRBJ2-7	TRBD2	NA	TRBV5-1	CASSLAGGGGRSYEQYF	TGCGCCAGCAGCTTGGCGGGGGGAGGAGGCAGGTCGTACGAGCAGTACTTC
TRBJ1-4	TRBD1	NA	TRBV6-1	CASSRDREGEKLFF	TGTGCCAGCAGCAGGGACAGGGAGGGTGAAAAACTGTTTTTT
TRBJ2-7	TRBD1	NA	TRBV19	CASSSTGGAYEQYF	TGTGCCAGTAGCTCGACAGGGGGCGCGTACGAGCAGTACTTC
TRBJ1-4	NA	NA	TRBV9	CASSVDQGPNEKLFF	TGTGCCAGCAGCGTAGATCAGGGGCCAAATGAAAAACTGTTTTTT
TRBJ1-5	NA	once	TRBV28	CASSLLSNQPQHF	TGTGCCAGCAGTTTGTTAAGCAATCAGCCCCAGCATTTT
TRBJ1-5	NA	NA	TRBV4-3	CASSQDRVQPQHF	TGCGCCAGCAGCCAAGATAGGGTCCAGCCCCAGCATTTT
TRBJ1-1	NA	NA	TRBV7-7	CASSLEPGLTEAFF	TGTGCTAGCAGCTTAGAGCCGGGTTTGACTGAAGCTTTCTTT
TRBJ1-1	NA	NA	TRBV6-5	CASSYGQKNTEAFF	TGTGCCAGCAGTTACGGGCAGAAGAACACTGAAGCTTTCTTT
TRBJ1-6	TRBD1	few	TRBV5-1	CASSQGDGSPLHF	TGCGCCAGCAGCCAGGGGGACGGTTCACCCCTCCACTTT
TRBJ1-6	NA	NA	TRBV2	CASSVDRNSPLHF	TGTGCCAGCAGTGTAGACAGAAATTCACCCCTCCACTTT
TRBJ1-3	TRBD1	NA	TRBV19	CASSTRDSGNTIYF	TGTGCCAGTAGTACGCGGGACAGCGGAAACACCATATATTTT
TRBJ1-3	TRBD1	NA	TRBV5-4	CASSLDRGHTIYF	TGTGCCAGCAGCTTGGACAGGGGGCACACCATATATTTT
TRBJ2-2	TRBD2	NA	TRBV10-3	CAISASSGGHTGELFF	TGTGCCATCAGTGCCTCTAGCGGGGGGCACACCGGGGAGCTGTTTTTT
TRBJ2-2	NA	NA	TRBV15	CATSRGRANTGELFF	TGTGCCACCAGCAGAGGGAGGGCAAACACCGGGGAGCTGTTTTTT
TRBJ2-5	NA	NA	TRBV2	CASSEGQTTQYF	TGTGCCAGCAGTGAAGGACAAACGACCCAGTACTTC
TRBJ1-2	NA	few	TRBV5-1	CASSLTPGQRIYGYTF	TGCGCCAGCAGCTTGACCCCGGGACAACGTATCTATGGCTACACCTTC
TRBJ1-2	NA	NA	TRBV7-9	CASSRDSGGGYGYTF	TGTGCCAGCAGCCGGGACTCCGGAGGTGGCTATGGCTACACCTTC
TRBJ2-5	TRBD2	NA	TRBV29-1	CSVVSGGDWETQYF	TGCAGCGTTGTGTCGGGAGGGGATTGGGAGACCCAGTACTTC
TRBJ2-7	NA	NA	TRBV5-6	CASSLAEYEQYF	TGTGCCAGCAGCTTGGCGGAGTACGAGCAGTACTTC
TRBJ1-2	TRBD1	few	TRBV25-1	CASSGSGDSYGYTF	TGTGCCAGCAGTGGCTCCGGGGACAGTTATGGCTACACCTTC
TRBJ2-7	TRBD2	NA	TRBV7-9	CASSLQSGRTDEQYF	TGTGCCAGCAGCTTGCAAAGCGGGAGGACCGACGAGCAGTACTTC
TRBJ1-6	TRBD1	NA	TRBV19	CASSIIDRDNSPLHF	TGTGCCAGTAGTATAATCGACAGGGATAATTCACCCCTCCACTTT
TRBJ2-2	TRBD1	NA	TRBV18	CASSPPGQGATGELFF	TGTGCCAGCTCACCACCGGGACAGGGTGCCACCGGGGAGCTGTTTTTT
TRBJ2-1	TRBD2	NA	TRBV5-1	CASSLAGGDNEQFF	TGCGCCAGCAGCCTAGCGGGAGGGGACAATGAGCAGTTCTTC
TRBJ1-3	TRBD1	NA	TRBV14	CASSLPGTGGQNTIYF	TGTGCCAGCAGCCTTCCCGGGACAGGGGGCCAAAACACCATATATTTT
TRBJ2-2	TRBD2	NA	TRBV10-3	CAISDNAGGPIGELFF	TGTGCCATCAGTGACAATGCGGGAGGGCCTATCGGGGAGCTGTTTTTT
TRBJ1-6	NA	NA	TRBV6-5	CASSYEGLVRKPLHF	TGTGCCAGCAGTTACGAGGGACTAGTTAGGAAGCCCCTCCACTTT